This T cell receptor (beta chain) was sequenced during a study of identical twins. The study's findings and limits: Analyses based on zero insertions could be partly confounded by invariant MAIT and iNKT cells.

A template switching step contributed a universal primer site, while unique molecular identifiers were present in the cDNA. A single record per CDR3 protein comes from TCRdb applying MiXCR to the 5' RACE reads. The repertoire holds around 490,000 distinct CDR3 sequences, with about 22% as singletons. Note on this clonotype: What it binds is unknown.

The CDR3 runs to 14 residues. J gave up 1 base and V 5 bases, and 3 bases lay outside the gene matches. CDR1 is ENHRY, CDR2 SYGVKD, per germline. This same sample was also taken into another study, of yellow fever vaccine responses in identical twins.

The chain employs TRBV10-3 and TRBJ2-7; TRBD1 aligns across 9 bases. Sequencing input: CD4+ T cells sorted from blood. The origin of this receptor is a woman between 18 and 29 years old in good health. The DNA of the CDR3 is TGTGCCATCAGTCCGGGACAGGGATCCTACGAGCAGTACTTC. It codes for CAISPGQGSYEQYF.